The 20 T cell receptor beta chains presented below share a single source sample, sequenced in a study of post-analysis software for immune sequencing data. Points from the study as a whole: Comparison of patients with controls showed roughly five TRBV segments more frequent in patients, TRBV5-6, TRBV5-1 and TRBV20-1 among them.

No cognate antigen is known for these TCRs. The library was made from cDNA and included unique molecular identifiers. TCRdb reanalysed the PCR reads using MiXCR and keeps one entry per CDR3 protein. The profile shows 550,000 to 700,000 distinct CDR3 sequences, around 40% of them singletons. The sequenced material came from blood. The receptors shown here come from a girl aged 10-17 years with multiple sclerosis.

V and J are TRBV4-1 and TRBJ1-2, with D maybe TRBD1 (5 bases). Trimming removed 0 bases at V and 6 bases at J, with 26 bases between. The CDR3 spans 19 residues. Germline V lookup: CDR1 MGHRA, CDR2 YSYEKL. CDR3: CASSQDLAGSHGVGDGYTF. In DNA, the CDR3 is TGCGCCAGCAGCCAAGATCTGGCAGGGTCTCATGGGGTCGGCGATGGCTACACCTTC.

The chain links TRBV5-1 to TRBJ1-2; D is uncertain. Trimming left V 1 base short and J 4 bases short, with 11 bases between. In germline, CDR1 is SGHRS, CDR2 YFSETQ. This CDR3 contains 14 residues. The CDR3 DNA follows: TGCGCCAGCAGCTTGAAGGGCGCCGTCTATGGCTACACCTTC. Protein product: CASSLKGAVYGYTF.

This clonotype was seen more than once but under ten times. The chain has TRBV10-3 and TRBJ2-7, with D maybe TRBD1 (8 bases). The CDR3 has 14 residues. From germline, CDR1 is ENHRY and CDR2 SYGVKD. Trimming took 6 bases from V and 5 from J, leaving 17 bases between them. Written as DNA, the CDR3 is TGTGCCATCAGCGACGACAGGGGAGGGAACGAGCAGTACTTC. This translates into CAISDDRGGNEQYF.

This clonotype was counted only a few times. In nucleotides, the CDR3 is TGCAGTGCATCCGGGACGGCTAGCTCCTACGAGCAGTACTTC. Translating it yields CSASGTASSYEQYF. The chain has TRBV20-1 and TRBJ2-7, with D tentatively TRBD1 or TRBD2 (5 bases each). The ends were cut back, 6 bases at V and 0 bases at J, with 15 bases in the middle. This CDR3 is built from 14 residues. Per the germline V gene, CDR1 is DFQATT and CDR2 is SNEGSKA (reference sequence).

This clonotype has only a few counts. V is TRBV6-6 and J is TRBJ2-5, with D perhaps matching TRBD1 (5 bases). V lost 2 bases and J lost 5, with 18 bases in between. Germline CDR1 is MNHNY and CDR2 is SVGAGI (reference sequence). The CDR3 is 16 amino acids. The CDR3, as DNA: TGTGCCAGCAGTTACCCCCTCAGGGTAGGGATCGAGACCCAGTACTTC. Residues: CASSYPLRVGIETQYF.

This clonotype was seen a handful of times. The rearrangement joins TRBV12-3 or TRBV12-4 to TRBJ1-1; D is undetermined. V was trimmed by 0 bases and J by 0 bases, leaving 8 bases between them. The CDR3 has 15 amino acids. CDR3 in amino acids: CASSLAGGLNTEAFF. Written as DNA, the CDR3 is TGTGCCAGCAGTTTAGCCGGAGGTTTGAACACTGAAGCTTTCTTT.

A few counts support this clonotype. V is TRBV20-1 and J is TRBJ1-1; unclear D gene. From germline, CDR1 is DFQATT and CDR2 SNEGSKA (reference sequence). The V and J ends lost 0 bases and 4 bases respectively, with 15 bases between them. The CDR3 has 15 amino acids. Here the CDR3 DNA reads TGCAGTGCTAGAGATTCGCGGGGATTAGGCACTGAAGCTTTCTTT. This translates into CSARDSRGLGTEAFF.

The sample holds one count of this clonotype. The V call is TRBV29-1, the J call TRBJ1-1, with 8 bases lining up with TRBD1. CDR1 and CDR2 from the germline V gene are SQVTM and ANQGSEA. V shed 4 bases and J 1 base; nucleotides not matched to a gene: 5. The CDR3 runs 14 residues. The DNA for the CDR3 is TGCAGCGTTGTAAACAGGGGGTCGAACACTGAAGCTTTCTTT. It is translated as CSVVNRGSNTEAFF.

This clonotype occurred a few times. The chain has TRBV2 and TRBJ2-7, with D possibly being TRBD2 (5 bases). Trimming took off 10 bases at V and 0 bases at J, with 16 bases between the two ends. The V gene's germline CDR1 is SNHLY and CDR2 FYNNEI. There are 14 residues in the CDR3. The CDR3 here is CANLGLPSSYEQYF. The CDR3 DNA is TGTGCCAATCTCGGACTTCCGAGCTCCTACGAGCAGTACTTC.

The V and J genes are TRBV4-1 and TRBJ2-7; D uncertain. Germline V gene sequence: CDR1 MGHRA, CDR2 YSYEKL. Trimming shortened V by 0 bases and J by 2 bases, and 14 bases separated the two germline ends. The length of the CDR3 is 16 residues. The CDR3, as DNA: TGCGCCAGCAGCCAAGATCTCGGCTGGCGGACCTACGAGCAGTACTTC. Its protein is CASSQDLGWRTYEQYF.

The chain is built from TRBV5-1 and TRBJ2-7, with a possible D match to TRBD1 (5 bases). The V and J ends lost 0 bases and 0 bases respectively, with 10 bases between them. This CDR3 region has 15 residues. Germline V CDR1 and CDR2: SGHRS, YFSETQ. CDR3 residues: CASSLATGSSYEQYF. CDR3 sequence (DNA): TGCGCCAGCAGCTTGGCCACAGGATCCTCCTACGAGCAGTACTTC.

This clonotype was observed a handful of times. The rearrangement joins TRBV12-3 or TRBV12-4 to TRBJ1-1; TRBD1 might be the D (5 bases). The CDR3 runs to 11 residues. V was cut by 6 bases and J by 10 bases, with 12 bases left in between. CDR3 protein: CASRLRGAAFF. The DNA of the CDR3 is TGTGCCAGCAGATTAAGGGGAGCAGCTTTCTTT.

The gene calls are TRBV29-1 and TRBJ2-5; D possibly matches TRBD1 or TRBD2 (5 bases each). Germline lookup yields CDR1 SQVTM and CDR2 ANQGSEA. V gave up 6 bases and J gave up 11 bases, with 25 bases separating them. The CDR3 totals 14 residues. The CDR3 loop reads CSVQGLLKEGEQYF. The CDR3 DNA reads as TGCAGCGTCCAGGGCCTTCTTAAAGAGGGTGAGCAGTACTTC.

The chain carries TRBV11-1 and TRBJ2-7, with TRBD2 matching over 14 bases. The CDR3 totals 18 residues. Germline V gene sequence: CDR1 SGHAT, CDR2 FQDESV (reference sequence). J lost 4 bases, V lost 5 bases, and 13 bases had no gene match. CDR3 DNA: TGTGCCAGCAGCCGAAACCTCCGACTAGCGGGAGGGCGATACGAGCAGTACTTC. Its translation is CASSRNLRLAGGRYEQYF.

This clonotype was counted a few times. This chain links TRBV5-1 with TRBJ1-6, with a tentative D call TRBD1 (6 bases). The V gene's germline CDR1 is SGHRS and CDR2 YFSETQ. The length of the CDR3 is 17 residues. Trimming took 5 bases from V and 0 from J, leaving 15 bases between them. CDR3 in DNA: TGCGCCAGCAGGTGGGACACAAGGAGCTCCTATAATTCACCCCTCCACTTT. Protein sequence: CASRWDTRSSYNSPLHF. The full variable domain, with the rest looked up from reference TRBV5-1 and TRBJ1-6, is KAGVTQTPRYLIKTRGQQVTLSCSPISGHRSVSWYQQTPGQGLQFLFEYFSETQRNKGNFPGRFSGRQFSNSRSEMNVSTLELGDSALYLCASRWDTRSSYNSPLHFGNGTRLTVT.

V is TRBV5-5 and J is TRBJ2-1; 7 bases align to TRBD2. CDR1 is SGHKS and CDR2 is YYEKEE in the germline V gene (reference sequence). The V segment lost 2 bases and the J segment 9 bases; nucleotides outside the gene matches: 11. The CDR3 loop spans 15 amino acids. Here the CDR3 reads CASSFISAGNSEQFF. The CDR3 DNA is TGTGCCAGCAGCTTCATTTCAGCGGGGAATAGTGAGCAGTTCTTC. Drawing the rest from reference TRBV5-5 and TRBJ2-1, the complete variable domain is DAGVTQSPTHLIKTRGQQVTLRCSPISGHKSVSWYQQVLGQGPQFIFQYYEKEERGRGNFPDRFSARQFPNYSSELNVNALLLGDSALYLCASSFISAGNSEQFFGPGTRLTVL.

This clonotype was seen a few times. V and J are TRBV25-1 and TRBJ2-5, with 11 bases aligning to TRBD1. Trimming at V came to 7 bases and at J to 4 bases, leaving 11 bases not matched to a gene. The CDR3 is 16 residues long. Germline loops: CDR1 MGHDK, CDR2 SYGVNS. DNA for the CDR3: TGTGCCAGCATTCCCTCATGGGGGACAGGGGGAGAGACCCAGTACTTC. This encodes CASIPSWGTGGETQYF.

This sequence joins TRBV12-3 or TRBV12-4 and TRBJ2-7; 7 nucleotides agree with TRBD2. The ends lost 3 bases at V and 1 base at J; junction bases unmatched: 6. This CDR3 spans 15 amino acids. CDR3 residues: CASSFGRVASYEQYF. The CDR3 region has the DNA TGTGCCAGCAGTTTTGGGAGGGTTGCATCCTACGAGCAGTACTTC.

This clonotype was counted between two and nine times. The chain employs TRBV11-2 and TRBJ2-1; 8 nucleotides agree with TRBD2. V lost 5 bases and J lost 3; bases outside the gene matches: 15. In germline, CDR1 is SGHAT, CDR2 FQNNGV. The CDR3 length is 18 residues. CDR3 sequence: CASSPKTELAEFYNEQFF. CDR3 DNA: TGTGCCAGCAGCCCGAAGACCGAACTAGCGGAATTCTACAATGAGCAGTTCTTC.

The rearrangement uses TRBV9 and TRBJ2-7; possible D gene TRBD1, 7 bases. CDR1 is SGDLS and CDR2 is YYNGEE in the germline V gene. Trimming stripped 0 bases from V and 5 bases from J, with 12 bases between. The CDR3 runs to 14 residues. CDR3: CASSVDQGGNEQYF. Written as DNA, the CDR3 is TGTGCCAGCAGCGTAGATCAGGGGGGAAACGAGCAGTACTTC.